These T cell receptor beta chains were read from a single sample in a study of blood T cell repertoires in COVID-19. Libraries were prepared by immunoSEQ multiplex PCR; TCRdb keeps only in-frame clonotypes and omits some of them. The repertoire holds some 200,000 clones, about nine tenths seen once, with 0.7% to 0.9% in the top ten. The sample comprised PBMCs or T cells enriched from blood (not recorded which). Receptors were obtained from a woman between 18 and 29 years old who had recovered from COVID-19. Each CDR3 is given with its conserved first and last residue. The order of the fields is CDR3 protein, CDR3 DNA, J gene, V gene, D gene, clone size. A D gene is named only where the DNA matches it firmly. Clone size is given for some rows only: seen once, a few or many times, or a class if the clone is expanded.

cdr3_aa: CASSLSAASSEQFF; cdr3_nt: TGTGCCAGCAGTCTCTCCGCGGCTAGCAGTGAGCAGTTCTTC; j_call: TRBJ2-1; v_call: TRBV28; d_call: -; clone_size: -
cdr3_aa: CASSPDSQNSPLHF; cdr3_nt: TGTGCCAGCAGCCCCGACAGCCAGAATTCACCCCTCCACTTT; j_call: TRBJ1-6; v_call: TRBV7-9; d_call: -; clone_size: few
cdr3_aa: CASSRDTERAPLHF; cdr3_nt: TGTGCCAGCAGTAGGGACACCGAAAGGGCACCCCTCCACTTT; j_call: TRBJ1-6; v_call: TRBV6-5; d_call: -; clone_size: -
cdr3_aa: CASSAQDWIGGSYEQYF; cdr3_nt: TGTGCCAGCAGCGCCCAGGACTGGATCGGAGGCTCCTACGAGCAGTACTTC; j_call: TRBJ2-7; v_call: TRBV7-2; d_call: -; clone_size: -
cdr3_aa: CASSPDRAAETQYF; cdr3_nt: TGTGCCAGCTCACCGGACAGGGCCGCAGAGACCCAGTACTTC; j_call: TRBJ2-5; v_call: TRBV18; d_call: TRBD1; clone_size: -
cdr3_aa: CASSEDTQETQYF; cdr3_nt: TGCGCCAGCAGTGAGGACACCCAAGAGACCCAGTACTTC; j_call: TRBJ2-5; v_call: TRBV10-1; d_call: -; clone_size: -
cdr3_aa: CASSRTSGPRETQYF; cdr3_nt: TGTGCCAGCAGTCGTACTAGCGGCCCAAGGGAGACCCAGTACTTC; j_call: TRBJ2-5; v_call: TRBV27; d_call: TRBD2; clone_size: -
cdr3_aa: CAWSVSDYYGYTF; cdr3_nt: TGTGCCTGGAGTGTAAGTGACTACTATGGCTACACCTTC; j_call: TRBJ1-2; v_call: TRBV30; d_call: -; clone_size: -
cdr3_aa: CSVAHRGQDGYTF; cdr3_nt: TGCAGCGTTGCACACAGGGGGCAGGATGGCTACACCTTC; j_call: TRBJ1-2; v_call: TRBV29-1; d_call: TRBD1; clone_size: -
cdr3_aa: CASSQDFPGGSNTQYF; cdr3_nt: TGCGCCAGCAGCCAAGATTTTCCCGGCGGGAGCAATACGCAGTATTTT; j_call: TRBJ2-3; v_call: TRBV4-1; d_call: TRBD2; clone_size: once
cdr3_aa: CASSARTSRTRYEQYF; cdr3_nt: TGTGCCAGCAGCGCCCGGACTAGCAGGACGCGCTACGAGCAGTACTTC; j_call: TRBJ2-7; v_call: TRBV7-8; d_call: TRBD2; clone_size: few
cdr3_aa: CASSGTGGNSPLHF; cdr3_nt: TGTGCCAGCAGTGGGACAGGGGGAAATTCACCCCTCCACTTT; j_call: TRBJ1-6; v_call: TRBV27; d_call: TRBD1; clone_size: once
cdr3_aa: CASVWASGANVLTF; cdr3_nt: TGTGCCAGCGTTTGGGCCTCTGGGGCCAACGTCCTGACTTTC; j_call: TRBJ2-6; v_call: TRBV7-9; d_call: -; clone_size: -
cdr3_aa: CASSGRANEQFF; cdr3_nt: TGTGCCAGCAGCGGTAGAGCGAATGAGCAGTTCTTC; j_call: TRBJ2-1; v_call: TRBV9; d_call: -; clone_size: -
cdr3_aa: CASSLIVGGRSTDTQYF; cdr3_nt: TGTGCCAGCAGTTTAATTGTGGGGGGGCGGAGCACAGATACGCAGTATTTT; j_call: TRBJ2-3; v_call: TRBV27; d_call: -; clone_size: -
cdr3_aa: CASSLGLREETQYF; cdr3_nt: TGCGCCAGCAGCCTGGGACTACGGGAAGAGACCCAGTACTTC; j_call: TRBJ2-5; v_call: TRBV5-1; d_call: TRBD2; clone_size: -
cdr3_aa: CASSWGNSGFSYEQYF; cdr3_nt: TGCGCCAGCAGCTGGGGGAATAGCGGATTCTCCTACGAGCAGTACTTC; j_call: TRBJ2-7; v_call: TRBV5-1; d_call: -; clone_size: -
cdr3_aa: CASSILIAGTGSYNEQFF; cdr3_nt: TGTGCCAGTAGTATTCTTATAGCGGGAACAGGTTCCTACAATGAGCAGTTCTTC; j_call: TRBJ2-1; v_call: TRBV19; d_call: TRBD2; clone_size: -
cdr3_aa: CASSLAWPTVHSGNTIYF; cdr3_nt: TGTGCCAGCAGCTTAGCTTGGCCGACAGTTCACTCTGGAAACACCATATATTTT; j_call: TRBJ1-3; v_call: TRBV11-2; d_call: -; clone_size: -
cdr3_aa: CATSTRDFQIQPQHF; cdr3_nt: TGTGCCACCAGCACTCGGGACTTCCAGATCCAGCCCCAGCATTTT; j_call: TRBJ1-5; v_call: TRBV15; d_call: -; clone_size: few
cdr3_aa: CASSVGGISYNEQFF; cdr3_nt: TGCGCCAGCAGCGTGGGAGGGATTTCCTACAATGAGCAGTTCTTC; j_call: TRBJ2-1; v_call: TRBV5-1; d_call: TRBD2; clone_size: -
cdr3_aa: CASSVGAFPLAQHF; cdr3_nt: TGTGCCAGCAGCGTGGGCGCTTTCCCATTAGCCCAGCATTTT; j_call: TRBJ1-5; v_call: TRBV5-8; d_call: -; clone_size: -
cdr3_aa: CASSPGRTSDTDTQYF; cdr3_nt: TGTGCCAGCAGCCCCGGGAGGACTAGCGACACAGATACGCAGTATTTT; j_call: TRBJ2-3; v_call: TRBV7-9; d_call: TRBD2; clone_size: -
cdr3_aa: CASSRGAASGANVLTF; cdr3_nt: TGTGCCAGCAGCCGTGGGGCAGCGTCTGGGGCCAACGTCCTGACTTTC; j_call: TRBJ2-6; v_call: TRBV28; d_call: -; clone_size: once
cdr3_aa: CASTGFISGANVLTF; cdr3_nt: TGTGCCAGCACGGGGTTTATCTCTGGGGCCAACGTCCTGACTTTC; j_call: TRBJ2-6; v_call: TRBV19; d_call: -; clone_size: -
cdr3_aa: CASSSPGQGRGYTF; cdr3_nt: TGTGCCAGCAGCTCCCCGGGACAGGGAAGGGGCTACACCTTC; j_call: TRBJ1-2; v_call: TRBV7-2; d_call: TRBD1; clone_size: -
cdr3_aa: CASSAGTGFTGELFF; cdr3_nt: TGTGCCAGCAGTGCCGGGACAGGGTTCACCGGGGAGCTGTTTTTT; j_call: TRBJ2-2; v_call: TRBV2; d_call: TRBD1; clone_size: once
cdr3_aa: CASSRAHNQPQHF; cdr3_nt: TGTGCCAGCAGCCGCGCGCACAATCAGCCCCAGCATTTT; j_call: TRBJ1-5; v_call: TRBV6-5; d_call: -; clone_size: -
cdr3_aa: CASTLTSGSSNEQFF; cdr3_nt: TGTGCCAGCACCCTGACTAGCGGGAGCTCCAATGAGCAGTTCTTC; j_call: TRBJ2-1; v_call: TRBV27; d_call: TRBD2; clone_size: -
cdr3_aa: CASSYLSTGGPSDTQYF; cdr3_nt: TGTGCCAGCAGCTATCTAAGCACGGGAGGGCCATCAGATACGCAGTATTTT; j_call: TRBJ2-3; v_call: TRBV7-2; d_call: TRBD2; clone_size: -
cdr3_aa: CASRDGTGRSGANVLTF; cdr3_nt: TGTGCCAGTCGTGATGGGACAGGGCGCTCTGGGGCCAACGTCCTGACTTTC; j_call: TRBJ2-6; v_call: TRBV19; d_call: TRBD1; clone_size: -
cdr3_aa: CASSDSTGGRETQYF; cdr3_nt: TGCGCCAGCAGTGACTCCACAGGGGGCCGGGAGACCCAGTACTTC; j_call: TRBJ2-5; v_call: TRBV10-2; d_call: TRBD1; clone_size: -
cdr3_aa: CASSLGAGGNLNIQYF; cdr3_nt: TGTGCCAGCAGCTTAGGGGCCGGGGGTAACCTAAACATTCAGTACTTC; j_call: TRBJ2-4; v_call: TRBV7-2; d_call: -; clone_size: -
cdr3_aa: CSVVDSLYEQYF; cdr3_nt: TGCAGCGTAGTCGACTCCCTCTACGAGCAGTACTTC; j_call: TRBJ2-7; v_call: TRBV29-1; d_call: -; clone_size: -
cdr3_aa: CASSLFVGGANYGYTF; cdr3_nt: TGTGCCAGCAGCTTATTCGTAGGGGGGGCAAACTATGGCTACACCTTC; j_call: TRBJ1-2; v_call: TRBV7-8; d_call: -; clone_size: -
cdr3_aa: CASSQDGGVANEQFF; cdr3_nt: TGCGCCAGCAGCCAAGACGGCGGGGTAGCAAATGAGCAGTTCTTC; j_call: TRBJ2-1; v_call: TRBV4-3; d_call: -; clone_size: -
cdr3_aa: CASSLPGTSDNEQFF; cdr3_nt: TGTGCCAGCAGCCTTCCCGGGACATCCGACAATGAGCAGTTCTTC; j_call: TRBJ2-1; v_call: TRBV14; d_call: -; clone_size: -
cdr3_aa: CASRNPSGDIQPQHF; cdr3_nt: TGTGCCAGCCGAAACCCCTCAGGGGATATTCAGCCCCAGCATTTT; j_call: TRBJ1-5; v_call: TRBV28; d_call: -; clone_size: -
cdr3_aa: CASSDWTSGSSEQFF; cdr3_nt: TGTGCCAGCAGCGACTGGACTAGCGGGAGTTCTGAGCAGTTCTTC; j_call: TRBJ2-1; v_call: TRBV9; d_call: TRBD2; clone_size: -
cdr3_aa: CASSERQGAYGQPQHF; cdr3_nt: TGTGCCAGCAGCGAGCGACAGGGGGCTTATGGTCAGCCCCAGCATTTT; j_call: TRBJ1-5; v_call: TRBV7-2; d_call: TRBD1; clone_size: -
cdr3_aa: CASSRLAVNTGELFF; cdr3_nt: TGTGCCAGCAGCCGACTAGCGGTTAACACCGGGGAGCTGTTTTTT; j_call: TRBJ2-2; v_call: TRBV9; d_call: TRBD2; clone_size: -
cdr3_aa: CASSIPGGRLATSHLNEQFF; cdr3_nt: TGTGCCAGTAGTATCCCAGGCGGGCGACTTGCAACATCTCACCTCAATGAGCAGTTCTTC; j_call: TRBJ2-1; v_call: TRBV19; d_call: -; clone_size: -
cdr3_aa: CASSQRGLAGAPNYNEQFF; cdr3_nt: TGTGCCAGCAGCCAAAGGGGACTAGCGGGAGCTCCGAATTACAATGAGCAGTTCTTC; j_call: TRBJ2-1; v_call: TRBV7-9; d_call: TRBD2; clone_size: once
cdr3_aa: CASSLRIAQTQYF; cdr3_nt: TGTGCCAGCAGCTTACGAATAGCCCAGACCCAGTACTTC; j_call: TRBJ2-5; v_call: TRBV7-8; d_call: -; clone_size: -
cdr3_aa: CASGLVLRGLAEAFF; cdr3_nt: TGTGCTAGTGGTTTGGTACTAAGGGGTTTGGCTGAAGCTTTCTTT; j_call: TRBJ1-1; v_call: TRBV12-5; d_call: -; clone_size: once
cdr3_aa: CASSPPFRGTSGPPYNEQFF; cdr3_nt: TGTGCCAGCTCACCACCGTTCCGGGGGACTAGCGGCCCCCCTTACAATGAGCAGTTCTTC; j_call: TRBJ2-1; v_call: TRBV18; d_call: TRBD2; clone_size: -
cdr3_aa: CASSSSGGSYEQYF; cdr3_nt: TGTGCCAGCAGCTCAAGCGGAGGCTCCTACGAGCAGTACTTC; j_call: TRBJ2-7; v_call: TRBV7-9; d_call: -; clone_size: -
cdr3_aa: CASSDTGGGQPQHF; cdr3_nt: TGTGCCAGCAGTGATACAGGGGGCGGTCAGCCCCAGCATTTT; j_call: TRBJ1-5; v_call: TRBV27; d_call: TRBD1; clone_size: -
cdr3_aa: CASRKPYQETQYF; cdr3_nt: TGCGCCAGCAGAAAGCCGTACCAAGAGACCCAGTACTTC; j_call: TRBJ2-5; v_call: TRBV10-1; d_call: -; clone_size: once
cdr3_aa: CASSIDRGREKLFF; cdr3_nt: TGTGCCAGTAGTATAGACAGGGGCAGAGAAAAACTGTTTTTT; j_call: TRBJ1-4; v_call: TRBV19; d_call: -; clone_size: -